This is a list of T cell receptor beta chains from one sample in a study of blood T cell repertoires in COVID-19. The repertoire was sequenced with immunoSEQ multiplex PCR; TCRdb's copy has only in-frame clones and lacks some. In the table there are 200,000 to 250,000 clones, more than 75% of which are singletons. The specimen sequenced was peripheral blood. All receptors derive from a woman in her seventies with COVID-19, enrolled during active disease. CDR3s include the opening cysteine and the closing phenylalanine or tryptophan. The order of the fields is J gene, V gene, D gene, clone size, CDR3 protein, CDR3 DNA. The D gene is left open where the match is weak. Size is stated for part of the rows, as once, few or many counts, or as a class when the clone is expanded.

TRBJ1-6,TRBV13,-,-,CASTAGQYNSPLHF,TGTGCCAGCACCGCCGGACAGTATAATTCACCCCTCCACTTT
TRBJ1-2,TRBV2,TRBD1,once,CATENRQGMGSYNYGYTF,TGTGCCACCGAAAATCGACAGGGAATGGGCTCCTACAACTATGGCTACACCTTC
TRBJ2-5,TRBV9,-,-,CASSSGLKQETQYF,TGTGCCAGCAGCTCGGGACTGAAACAAGAGACCCAGTACTTC
TRBJ1-5,TRBV6-4,-,-,CASSYDSGNQPQHF,TGTGCCAGCTCTTATGACTCTGGCAATCAGCCCCAGCATTTT
TRBJ2-7,TRBV25-1,TRBD1,-,CASSESPGQGGVGQYF,TGTGCCAGCAGTGAGTCTCCGGGACAGGGAGGCGTCGGGCAGTACTTC
TRBJ1-5,TRBV28,-,-,CASKVFEDNNQPQHF,TGTGCCAGCAAAGTTTTTGAGGACAACAATCAGCCCCAGCATTTT
TRBJ1-3,TRBV7-9,-,-,CASSLGADLSGNTIYF,TGTGCCAGCAGCTTAGGGGCAGACCTCTCTGGAAACACCATATATTTT
TRBJ1-1,TRBV5-1,TRBD1,-,CASSPRLGGWSDTEAFF,TGCGCCAGCAGCCCCCGGTTAGGGGGCTGGTCGGACACTGAAGCTTTCTTT
TRBJ2-5,TRBV28,-,-,CASRNQGLGRETQYF,TGTGCCAGCAGAAATCAGGGTTTAGGGCGAGAGACCCAGTACTTC
TRBJ2-2,TRBV6-6,-,-,CASPPRGNTGELFF,TGTGCCAGCCCTCCGCGCGGGAACACCGGGGAGCTGTTTTTT
TRBJ2-3,TRBV7-9,TRBD1,-,CASSPDRGTDTQYF,TGTGCCAGCAGCCCGGACAGGGGAACAGATACGCAGTATTTT
TRBJ1-1,TRBV5-6,TRBD1,-,CASSFTGGKGNTEAFF,TGTGCCAGCAGTTTCACAGGGGGCAAAGGGAACACTGAAGCTTTCTTT
TRBJ1-3,TRBV5-1,TRBD1,-,CASSSTGTGGSGNTIYF,TGCGCCAGCAGCAGTACCGGGACAGGAGGCTCTGGAAACACCATATATTTT
TRBJ2-1,TRBV7-2,-,-,CASSPSGSYNEQFF,TGTGCCAGCAGCCCCTCGGGCTCCTACAATGAGCAGTTCTTC
TRBJ2-1,TRBV5-1,-,-,CASSSQGWSYNEQFF,TGCGCCAGCAGCTCGCAGGGTTGGTCCTACAATGAGCAGTTCTTC
TRBJ1-2,TRBV7-8,TRBD1,-,CASSLGQSNYGYTF,TGTGCCAGCAGCTTGGGACAGTCTAACTATGGCTACACCTTC
TRBJ1-3,TRBV6-1,-,-,CASSEAGRGRVSGNTIYF,TGTGCCAGCAGTGAAGCGGGGCGGGGGCGCGTATCTGGAAACACCATATATTTT
TRBJ2-3,TRBV6-5,TRBD2,-,CASSRGVGKADTQYF,TGTGCCAGCAGCCGGGGGGTGGGGAAAGCAGATACGCAGTATTTT
TRBJ2-1,TRBV6-6,TRBD2,-,CASSSSGRYNEQFF,TGTGCCAGCAGCTCTAGCGGGAGGTACAATGAGCAGTTCTTC
TRBJ2-7,TRBV7-8,-,-,CASSSRRFTSYEQYF,TGTGCCAGCAGCTCCCGGAGATTTACCTCCTACGAGCAGTACTTC
TRBJ2-1,TRBV3-1/TRBV3-2,-,-,CASSQQASSYNEQFF,TGTGCCAGCAGCCAACAAGCGAGCTCCTACAATGAGCAGTTCTTC
TRBJ1-1,TRBV7-9,-,-,CASSPTPQVTEAFF,TGTGCCAGCAGCCCCACCCCTCAGGTCACTGAAGCTTTCTTT